This T cell receptor (beta chain) stems from a study of control samples from healthy donors and cancer patients (dated by TCRdb to about 2020). Libraries were prepared through the immunoSEQ multiplex PCR assay. TCRdb retrieved this table from immuneACCESS and kept in-frame rearrangements only. Not all clones are present; in checked studies, unresolved V genes account for under half, and no reason is known for the remainder. Here the sample has roughly 150,000 clones; 75% to 90% occur a single time. The ten largest clones represent just under 5% of the sample. A remark on this clone: Its recognized antigen is unknown. No base quality values were provided; no much bigger clone lies one nucleotide off.

For this chain, trimming is 6 bases at the V end and 5 bases at the J end, and the number of junction bases without a gene match is 9. From the germline V gene (reference sequence), CDR1 is SGHNT and CDR2 is YYREEE. Including cysteine and phenylalanine, the CDR3 has 14 amino acids. Kept here is only the CDR3 DNA, which spans 42 bases and is read in frame from base 1. This TCR derives from a man younger than 45 in good health. This receptor chain uses TRBV5-4 and TRBJ2-7, with 9 bases aligning to TRBD2. The sequencing input was blood. At the DNA level, the sequence is TGTGCCAGCACCGATAGCGGGAGCAGAGACGAGCAGTACTTC. This gives the protein CASTDSGSRDEQYF.